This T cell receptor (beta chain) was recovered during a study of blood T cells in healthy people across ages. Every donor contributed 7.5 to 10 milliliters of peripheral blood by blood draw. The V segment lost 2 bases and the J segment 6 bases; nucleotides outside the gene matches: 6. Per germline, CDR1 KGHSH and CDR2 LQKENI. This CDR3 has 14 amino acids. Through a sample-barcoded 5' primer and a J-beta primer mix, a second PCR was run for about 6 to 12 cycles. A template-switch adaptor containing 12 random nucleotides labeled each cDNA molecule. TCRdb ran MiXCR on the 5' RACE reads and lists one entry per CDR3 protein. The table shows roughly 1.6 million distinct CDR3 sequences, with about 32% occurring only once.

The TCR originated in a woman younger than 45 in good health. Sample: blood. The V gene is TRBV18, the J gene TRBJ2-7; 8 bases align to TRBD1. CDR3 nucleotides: TGTGCCAGCTCACCAAGACAGGGGCCGCGCGAGCAGTACTTC. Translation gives CASSPRQGPREQYF.